Given below is one T cell receptor beta chain in context. Antigen specificity is unknown. This specimen comes from a study of T cell responses to AZD1222 COVID-19 vaccine. At the level of the study: Second-dose schedules of about 4 or about 12 weeks were combined.

Study-wide points: The study found vaccine-associated CD4 TCRs spanning spike, dominant at 160-218 and 743-854. Clonal diversity was possibly underestimated, and the donors were mostly white British, with more females.

The germline CDR1 and CDR2 sequences are SNHLY and FYNNEI. V was pared by 4 bases and J by 3 bases, with 13 bases between. CDR3 length: 15 amino acids. Some clones are missing from TCRdb's copy, which holds only in-frame ones; the method was immunoSEQ multiplex PCR. The sample records some 150,000 clones, around 95% being singletons. The source is an adult in good health. Sequences were derived from peripheral blood, sampled on day 0 of AZD1222 vaccination. The chain employs TRBV2 and TRBJ1-5; D gene ambiguous. The CDR3 sequence is CASSAGRADNQPQHF. The CDR3 nucleotides are TGTGCCAGCAGTGCCGGACGGGCGGACAATCAGCCCCAGCATTTT.